This TCR beta chain was captured in a study of Ad26.COV2.S vaccination and SARS-CoV-2 variants. The protocol was immunoSEQ multiplex PCR, while the TCRdb copy is restricted to in-frame clones and leaves out a portion. The table shows roughly 240,000 clones, with 70% to 90% occurring only once. The treatment denotes: over 15 received Ad26.COV2.S at low or high dose, single or two shots; about 5 received placebo; per-sample allocation not given. After the first vaccine or placebo injection, samples were drawn on day 63. In its sample, this clone was seen once. The source of this sequence is a person between 18 and 65 years old who received the Ad26.COV2.S COVID-19 vaccine or a placebo. The sample here was peripheral blood, taken in a trial of Ad26.COV2.S vaccine versus placebo.

The CDR3 region is CASRPTGVSNQPQHF. The DNA of the CDR3 is TGTGCCAGCAGGCCAACGGGGGTTAGCAATCAGCCCCAGCATTTT. The J gene is TRBJ1-5, the V gene TRBV28, with a tentative D call TRBD1 (5 bases). This CDR3 is 15 amino acids long. V dropped 6 bases and J dropped 0 bases, with 12 bases sitting between them. Germline CDR1 is MDHEN and CDR2 is SYDVKM.